A selection of T cell receptor beta chains follows, all from one sample in a study of T cell repertoires in aging, cancer and after chemotherapy. TCRdb recomputed calls from the multiplex PCR reads with MiXCR, one row per CDR3 protein. The sample lists approximately 1,500 distinct CDR3 sequences, 22% occurring once. Specimen: blood. All receptors derive from a human donor with a solid tumor. The CDR3 runs from the conserved cysteine through the conserved F or W. D genes are given only for firm matches. Clone size, where shown, is once, few, many, or a class for clones that have expanded.

d_call	v_call	clone_size	j_call	cdr3_aa	cdr3_nt
TRBD1	TRBV6-5	medium-sized	TRBJ1-5	CASSYAPGQGANQPQHF	TGTGCCAGCAGTTACGCACCGGGACAGGGGGCTAATCAGCCCCAGCATTTT
.	TRBV7-9	medium-sized	TRBJ1-5	CASSPDGNQPQHF	TGTGCCAGCAGCCCGGACGGCAATCAGCCCCAGCATTTT
.	TRBV4-1	few	TRBJ1-2	CASSQDSNYGYTF	TGCGCCAGCAGCCAAGATTCTAACTATGGCTACACCTTC
TRBD1	TRBV5-5	.	TRBJ1-2	CASSSGTGGMGYTF	TGTGCCAGCAGCTCTGGGACAGGGGGCATGGGCTACACCTTC
TRBD2	TRBV5-6	.	TRBJ2-7	CASSLGLAGDYEQYF	TGTGCCAGCAGCCTGGGACTAGCGGGAGACTACGAGCAGTACTTC
TRBD1	TRBV6-1	large	TRBJ1-4	CASSNRGRRTNEKLFF	TGTGCCAGCAGTAATAGGGGGCGCAGAACTAATGAAAAACTGTTTTTT
.	TRBV19	large	TRBJ2-2	CASSLKGAGELFF	TGTGCCAGTAGTCTAAAGGGGGCCGGGGAGCTGTTTTTT
TRBD1	TRBV27	medium-sized	TRBJ1-1	CASSPGDRYTEAFF	TGTGCCAGCAGTCCCGGGGACAGATACACTGAAGCTTTCTTT
TRBD2	TRBV4-3	few	TRBJ2-4	CASSQRGGLENIQYF	TGCGCCAGCAGCCAGAGAGGGGGACTAGAGAACATTCAGTACTTC
.	TRBV27	medium-sized	TRBJ1-5	CASSYRDTGQPQHF	TGTGCCAGCAGTTACCGGGACACCGGGCAGCCCCAGCATTTT
.	TRBV4-3	once	TRBJ1-2	CASSPGPPAGATDYGYTF	TGCGCCAGCAGCCCAGGCCCCCCAGCAGGGGCGACCGACTATGGCTACACCTTC
TRBD1	TRBV12-3/TRBV12-4	medium-sized	TRBJ2-5	CASSPNRGLEETQYF	TGTGCCAGCAGCCCCAACAGGGGGCTAGAGGAGACCCAGTACTTC
TRBD2	TRBV5-1	few	TRBJ2-2	CASSFTSANTGELFF	TGCGCCAGCAGCTTCACTAGCGCGAACACCGGGGAGCTGTTTTTT
TRBD1	TRBV19	.	TRBJ1-5	CASSMTGGSTGGPQHF	TGTGCCAGCTCGATGACAGGGGGATCGACCGGGGGACCCCAGCATTTT
.	TRBV27	large	TRBJ1-1	CASSPQGGATEAFF	TGTGCCAGCAGTCCTCAGGGAGGGGCCACTGAAGCTTTCTTT
TRBD2	TRBV11-2	medium-sized	TRBJ2-3	CASSRRLAGENTDTQYF	TGTGCCAGCAGCCGACGACTAGCGGGGGAGAACACAGATACGCAGTATTTT
.	TRBV5-1	medium-sized	TRBJ2-5	CASSLIGRETQYF	TGCGCCAGCAGCCTGATTGGCCGGGAGACCCAGTACTTC
TRBD2	TRBV20-1	.	TRBJ2-7	CSAGTSGRTYEQYF	TGCAGTGCTGGGACTAGCGGGAGAACCTACGAGCAGTACTTC
.	TRBV28	few	TRBJ2-2	CASSSRGSWGELFF	TGTGCCAGCAGTTCTCGGGGGAGCTGGGGGGAGCTGTTTTTT
.	TRBV19	medium-sized	TRBJ1-1	CASSMERATRRFF	TGTGCCAGTAGTATGGAAAGGGCCACTAGGAGGTTCTTT
TRBD2	TRBV20-1	few	TRBJ2-1	CSARDPPGLGHEQFF	TGCAGTGCTAGAGATCCCCCGGGACTAGGCCATGAGCAGTTCTTC
.	TRBV5-6	large	TRBJ2-5	CASNDQMREETQYF	TGTGCCAGCAACGATCAGATGAGGGAAGAGACCCAGTACTTC